A single sample gave rise to the 27 T cell receptor beta chains below, sequenced in a study of beta chain features in type 1 diabetes. The study reverse transcribed the entire isolated RNA, so it sequenced expressed TCRB transcripts. The method was immunoSEQ multiplex PCR; TCRdb's version includes in-frame clones alone and lacks a portion of them. The sample has some 900,000 clones; about a sixth are singletons. Sequenced sample: naive CD4+ T cells from blood. The receptors here all came from a young woman in good health.

The chain links TRBV7-2 to TRBJ2-3; 8 nucleotides line up with TRBD2. V was clipped by 4 bases and J by 0 bases; unmatched bases: 9. The CDR3 is 17 residues long. Germline V gives CDR1 SGHTA, CDR2 FQGNSA. CDR3 nucleotide sequence: TGTGCCAGCAGCTCACCCCACGCGGGAGGCAGCACAGATACGCAGTATTTT. It encodes CASSSPHAGGSTDTQYF.

This clone turned up a few times. The chain employs TRBV7-8 and TRBJ1-5; tentative D call: TRBD1 (6 bases). Trimming cost V 1 base and J 0 bases, with 10 bases left between them. Germline CDR1 is SGHVS and CDR2 is FQNEAQ. This CDR3 spans 16 amino acids. This CDR3 reads CASSLGTVNSNQPQHF. CDR3 sequence (DNA): TGTGCCAGCAGCTTAGGGACAGTTAATAGCAATCAGCCCCAGCATTTT.

This chain joins TRBV7-2 and TRBJ1-1, with TRBD1 matching 9 bases. Germline assignment: CDR1 SGHTA and CDR2 FQGNSA. Trimming at V came to 5 bases and at J to 9 bases, leaving 7 bases not matched to a gene. This CDR3 has 13 amino acids. CDR3 residues: CASSPWTGEKAFF. The CDR3 DNA reads TGTGCCAGCAGCCCCTGGACAGGGGAAAAAGCTTTCTTT.

This clone was observed a handful of times. The rearrangement joins TRBV7-2 to TRBJ2-7; the D gene is possibly TRBD1 (5 bases). V was trimmed by 5 bases and J by 1 base, leaving 18 bases between them. Germline CDR1 SGHTA, CDR2 FQGNSA. The CDR3 spans 16 residues. CDR3 bases: TGTGCCAGCAGCCCCTACCGGGCGGCAGGGTCCTACGAGCAGTACTTC. This encodes CASSPYRAAGSYEQYF.

V and J are TRBV2 and TRBJ1-4, with D hard to call. This CDR3 comprises 16 residues. Germline values: CDR1 SNHLY, CDR2 FYNNEI. V gave up 10 bases and J gave up 0 bases, with 18 bases separating them. CDR3 loop: CAIGTEERATNEKLFF. CDR3 nucleotides: TGTGCCATTGGAACGGAGGAAAGGGCAACTAATGAAAAACTGTTTTTT.

The rearrangement joins TRBV7-2 to TRBJ2-3; the match to TRBD2 covers 13 bases. V was pared by 1 base and J by 3 bases, with 10 bases of the junction left unmatched. CDR3 length: 19 residues. CDR1 is SGHTA, CDR2 FQGNSA, per germline. In DNA form, the CDR3 reads TGTGCCAGCAGCTTAGGTTTAGGACTAGCGGGAGTCTGGACAGATACGCAGTATTTT. It is translated as CASSLGLGLAGVWTDTQYF.

This clone has only a few counts. The chain combines TRBV18 with TRBJ1-3; D gene unclear. Germline V gene lookup returns CDR1 KGHSH and CDR2 LQKENI. Between the trimmed V and J ends, which lost 3 bases and 4 bases, there was a span of 10 bases. The CDR3 loop spans 14 amino acids. The CDR3 reads CASSPILEGNTIYF. CDR3 in DNA: TGTGCCAGCTCACCGATCTTAGAGGGAAACACCATATATTTT.

The V call is TRBV4-3, the J call TRBJ2-1; TRBD2 agrees at 10 bases. Germline CDR1 reads LGHNA; CDR2 reads YSLEER. The CDR3 has 16 amino acids. Trimming removed 2 bases from V and 3 bases from J; junction bases left unmatched: 4. For the CDR3, the DNA is TGCGCCAGCAGCCAACACCTAGCGGGAGTCTACAATGAGCAGTTCTTC. Its translation: CASSQHLAGVYNEQFF.

This sequence joins TRBV7-2 and TRBJ2-1, with unresolved D. V was cut by 4 bases and J by 1 base, with 11 bases left in between. There are 15 residues in the CDR3. CDR1 is SGHTA, CDR2 FQGNSA, per germline. In nucleotides, the CDR3 is TGTGCCAGCAGCTCACAAGAGGCATCCTACAATGAGCAGTTCTTC. It encodes CASSSQEASYNEQFF.

This rearrangement joins TRBV6-6 to TRBJ2-7; D is uncertain. V was pared by 2 bases and J by 1 base, with 15 bases between. The CDR3 consists of 16 residues. Per germline, CDR1 MNHNY and CDR2 SVGAGI (reference sequence). The CDR3 is CASSYPRSASSYEQYF. CDR3 DNA sequence: TGTGCCAGCAGTTACCCCCGAAGCGCCTCTTCCTACGAGCAGTACTTC.

In its sample, this clone was seen a few times. The chain uses TRBV4-3 and TRBJ1-2; D might be TRBD1 (6 bases). CDR1 is LGHNA and CDR2 is YSLEER in the germline V gene. CDR3 length: 13 amino acids. V was trimmed by 4 bases and J by 2 bases, leaving 8 bases between them. The CDR3 nucleotides read TGCGCCAGCAGCCCCAGGGGAAACTATGGCTACACCTTC. Translated: CASSPRGNYGYTF.

This clone was recorded a few times. J is TRBJ2-7 and V is TRBV6-6, with TRBD2 matching 12 bases. Germline V gives CDR1 MNHNY, CDR2 SVGAGI (reference sequence). The CDR3 is 16 amino acids. The V segment lost 6 bases and the J segment 6 bases; nucleotides outside the gene matches: 12. The CDR3 DNA reads as TGTGCCAGCAGCCAGGGACTAGCGGGTGCCCGCCGCGAGCAGTACTTC. Its translation: CASSQGLAGARREQYF.

Note on this clone: Other DNA sequences within the sample encode an identical CDR3. The chain recombines TRBV10-3 with TRBJ2-7; D gene ambiguous. Germline CDR1 reads ENHRY; CDR2 reads SYGVKD. Trimming cost V 6 bases and J 3 bases, with 6 bases left between them. CDR3 size: 11 residues. The CDR3: CAISEGYEQYF. DNA of the CDR3: TGTGCCATCAGCGAAGGCTACGAGCAGTACTTC.

This clone has just a few counts. J is TRBJ2-4 and V is TRBV27, with TRBD2 identical over 14 bases. This CDR3 region has 19 residues. V trimming: 5 bases; J trimming: 0 bases; junction bases outside the gene matches: 9. Germline values: CDR1 MNHEY, CDR2 SMNVEV (reference sequence). CDR3 nucleotide sequence: TGTGCCAGCAGTCCAAGACTAGCGGGAGGGCCGATAGCCAAAAACATTCAGTACTTC. Protein: CASSPRLAGGPIAKNIQYF.

In its sample, this clone was seen a few times. The genes are TRBV14 and TRBJ2-1, with TRBD2 identical over 7 bases. CDR1 and CDR2 from the germline V gene are SGHDN and FVKESK. The CDR3 has 20 amino acids. Losses at the gene ends were 1 base for V and 8 bases for J; bases not matched to a gene: 23. The CDR3 region is CASSQVRWSEGGSAVDEQFF. The CDR3 DNA sequence: TGTGCCAGCAGCCAAGTTCGGTGGTCGGAAGGCGGGAGCGCGGTCGATGAGCAGTTCTTC.

This clone was recorded many times. V gene TRBV10-3 combines with J gene TRBJ2-1; perhaps TRBD1 as D (5 bases). CDR3 length equals 11 residues. Germline CDR1 reads ENHRY; CDR2 reads SYGVKD. V lost 4 bases and J 12 bases, leaving 10 bases between the germline ends. The CDR3 DNA follows: TGTGCCATCAGTGGCGACAGTTGGCAGTTCTTC. Translation: CAISGDSWQFF.

This clone occurred a few times. This rearrangement joins TRBV7-2 to TRBJ2-7, with 8 bases fitting TRBD2. V trimming: 5 bases; J trimming: 3 bases; junction bases outside the gene matches: 9. The length of the CDR3 is 15 residues. CDR1 and CDR2 (germline): SGHTA, FQGNSA. The CDR3 bases are TGTGCCAGCAGCCCCGAACTAGCGGAGAGCTACGAGCAGTACTTC. This gives the protein CASSPELAESYEQYF. The complete variable domain, with remaining parts taken from reference TRBV7-2 and TRBJ2-7, reads GAGVSQSPSNKVTEKGKDVELRCDPISGHTALYWYRQSLGQGLEFLIYFQGNSAPDKSGLPSDRFSAERTGGSVSTLTIQRTQQEDSAVYLCASSPELAESYEQYFGPGTRLTVT.

CDR3 amino acids: CASSPRQEEETQYF. The CDR3 DNA follows: TGTGCCAGCTCACCACGACAGGAAGAAGAGACCCAGTACTTC. The V gene is TRBV18, the J gene TRBJ2-5; TRBD1 is a possible D gene (6 bases). CDR3 length: 14 residues. V was cut by 1 base and J by 3 bases, with 9 bases left in between. CDR1 is KGHSH and CDR2 is LQKENI in the germline V gene.

This clone occurred a few times. This rearrangement joins TRBV5-6 to TRBJ2-1, with a tentative D call TRBD2 (5 bases). Germline loops: CDR1 SGHDT, CDR2 YYEEEE. Trimming shortened V by 0 bases and J by 0 bases, and 19 bases separated the two germline ends. The CDR3 loop spans 19 amino acids. The CDR3 DNA reads TGTGCCAGCAGCTTGGTTCCGATATTAGCGCTTAGCTCCTACAATGAGCAGTTCTTC. Translated, it gives CASSLVPILALSSYNEQFF.

There are a few counts of this clone. The chain recombines TRBV7-2 with TRBJ2-3, with D possibly TRBD2 on 5 matching bases. V lost 5 bases to trimming and J lost 6 bases, with 12 bases between them. Germline lookup yields CDR1 SGHTA and CDR2 FQGNSA. The CDR3 is 13 residues long. CDR3 nucleotide sequence: TGTGCCAGCAGCCCTAAACTAGGGGATACGCAGTATTTT. Protein sequence: CASSPKLGDTQYF.

V is TRBV21-1 and J is TRBJ2-1; the table names TRBD1, a call not compared with the DNA. TRBV21-1 is flagged as a pseudogene. The CDR3 loop spans 19 amino acids. The CDR3, as DNA: TGTGCCAGCAGCAAGGGGGCCCTTCCTTTTTCGGGCTCCTACAATGAGCAGTTCTTC. Translating gives CASSKGALPFSGSYNEQFF.

This rearrangement joins TRBV6-5 to TRBJ2-5, with 10 bases matching TRBD2. Germline V lookup: CDR1 MNHEY, CDR2 SVGAGI. This CDR3 has 14 amino acids. The V segment lost 6 bases and the J segment 11 bases; nucleotides outside the gene matches: 12. Written as DNA, the CDR3 is TGTGCCAGCAGAGAACAAGCGGGACTAGCGTCACAGTACTTC. Amino acids: CASREQAGLASQYF.

This clone was seen a few times. The chain uses TRBV29-1 and TRBJ1-5, with D maybe TRBD1 (5 bases). Trimming took off 4 bases at V and 4 bases at J, with 8 bases between the two ends. Germline assignment: CDR1 SQVTM and CDR2 ANQGSEA. CDR3 length: 12 amino acids. The CDR3 region is CSVGAGNQPQHF. DNA of the CDR3: TGCAGCGTTGGGGCAGGGAATCAGCCCCAGCATTTT.

This clone turned up a few times. This rearrangement joins TRBV7-3 to TRBJ2-3; D is ambiguous. Trimming pared 1 base from V and 5 bases from J, leaving 7 bases between. CDR1 is SGHTA and CDR2 is FQGTGA in the germline V gene. The CDR3 length is 13 residues. The CDR3 spells CASSLRSQDTQYF. In nucleotides, the CDR3 is TGTGCCAGCAGCTTAAGATCACAAGATACGCAGTATTTT.

The chain is built from TRBV10-3 and TRBJ1-2, with TRBD1 as a possible D gene (6 bases). This CDR3 region has 14 residues. The V and J ends lost 3 bases and 4 bases respectively, with 12 bases between them. Germline values: CDR1 ENHRY, CDR2 SYGVKD. DNA for the CDR3: TGTGCCATCAGTGATGGGGGCCAGGGCTATGGCTACACCTTC. Its protein is CAISDGGQGYGYTF.

This clone has a handful of counts. The CDR3 region is CASSPARQGGSNQPQHF. The CDR3 bases are TGTGCCAGCAGCCCCGCTCGACAGGGGGGAAGCAATCAGCCCCAGCATTTT. The chain joins TRBV28 to TRBJ1-5, with 9 bases fitting TRBD1. With 6 bases clipped from V and 1 base from J, the junction kept 10 bases outside the gene matches. The CDR3 is 17 amino acids. CDR1 is MDHEN and CDR2 is SYDVKM in the germline V gene.

This clone occurred a few times. The V gene is TRBV4-2, the J gene TRBJ2-3; D not resolved. Germline CDR1 and CDR2: LGHNA and YNFKEQ. Trimming shortened V by 1 base and J by 0 bases, and 8 bases separated the two germline ends. The CDR3 has 15 residues. This chain's CDR3 is CASSQGQASTDTQYF. CDR3 sequence (DNA): TGTGCCAGCAGCCAAGGGCAGGCTAGCACAGATACGCAGTATTTT.